This record covers a single T cell receptor beta chain. Its cognate antigen is unknown. Transcripts of RNA were the source for amplifying TCR beta CDR3 regions. RT-PCR with HTBI primers came first, then second-round multiplex PCR. Each CDR3 protein gets one entry after TCRdb re-called the multiplex PCR reads with MiXCR. The repertoire consists of 400,000 or so distinct CDR3 sequences, with just over 15% occurring once and the leading ten covering about 7.3%. Additional autoimmune diseases, uncontrolled infections, pregnancy or lactation disqualified patients. CDR3 length equals 14 residues. V lost 0 bases, J lost 4 bases, and 13 bases lay in between. Germline assignment: CDR1 DFQATT and CDR2 SNEGSKA (reference sequence). The sample comes from a study of Graves' ophthalmopathy and Graves' hyperthyroidism. Study-wide findings and caveats: The majority of expanded thyroid clonotypes above 0.001 frequency also occurred in blood. Prediction of ophthalmopathy progression reached about 71% sensitivity and approximately 73% specificity.

The clonotype was recovered from a young woman with stable Graves' hyperthyroidism. The sample taken for sequencing was peripheral blood. This rearrangement joins TRBV20-1 to TRBJ2-7, with D possibly matching TRBD2 (7 bases). The CDR3 is CSARDLRGGYEQYF. The DNA of the CDR3 is TGCAGTGCTAGAGATTTAAGGGGGGGGTACGAGCAGTACTTC.